The clone carrying this TCR beta chain was recorded only once. In the authors' workflow: Using reference gene primer amplification, nucleated cell counts were estimated. Sequencing used immunoSEQ multiplex PCR; TCRdb keeps in-frame clones, though not all of them. V, J and clone size reflect that table, while D and trimming were determined from the DNA. Of a few hundred thousand clones in the sample, 85% were seen once. The data were obtained in a study of blood T cell repertoires in COVID-19. Study at large: COVID-19 samples collected from the United States, Italy and Spain covered acute and convalescent phases.

The origin of this receptor is a woman under 30 with acute or convalescent COVID-19. Input material: peripheral blood.

The CDR3 DNA sequence: TGCGCCAGTTCCGACCGGACAGGGGTGTACGAGCAGTACTTC. It translates to CASSDRTGVYEQYF. This chain connects TRBV5-1 to TRBJ2-7; 9 nucleotides match TRBD1. The CDR3 totals 14 residues. The germline V gene encodes CDR1 SGHRS and CDR2 YFSETQ. J lost 4 bases, V lost 8 bases, and 10 bases had no gene match.